The rows below give T cell receptor beta chains drawn from one sample of a study of PD-L1 blockade in urothelial cancer. Repertoires were generated with immunoSEQ multiplex PCR, while TCRdb's copy carries only in-frame clones and drops some. The profile shows approximately 70,000 clones, approximately 88% of them singletons. The material sequenced was PBMCs, taken around atezolizumab (anti-PD-L1) treatment. These receptors were obtained from a man aged 55 to 70 with urothelial cancer. Each CDR3 is given with its conserved first and last residue. The D gene is left open where the match is weak. Rows give clone size only sometimes, using once, few, many, or a class for an expanded clone.

>NA|TRBJ1-1|NA|TRBV5-4
CASSNEGGSEAFF
TGTGCCAGCAGCAACGAGGGGGGGTCTGAAGCTTTCTTT
>NA|TRBJ2-7|TRBD2|TRBV7-2
CASSVVAGELYEQYF
TGTGCCAGCAGCGTGGTAGCGGGAGAACTGTACGAGCAGTACTTC
>NA|TRBJ1-2|TRBD1|TRBV4-3
CASSQDSGTGTNGYTF
TGCGCCAGCAGCCAAGATTCCGGGACAGGGACTAATGGCTACACCTTC
>once|TRBJ1-1|TRBD1|TRBV18
CASSPGTGSNTEAFF
TGTGCCAGCTCACCAGGGACAGGGTCGAACACTGAAGCTTTCTTT
>NA|TRBJ1-1|NA|TRBV6-4
CASSEDWVGAGAFF
TGTGCCAGCAGTGAAGATTGGGTTGGAGCGGGAGCTTTCTTT
>few|TRBJ2-7|NA|TRBV5-4
CASSLGPGSINYEQYF
TGTGCCAGCAGCTTGGGCCCGGGAAGCATAAACTACGAGCAGTACTTC
>NA|TRBJ2-3|NA|TRBV25-1
CASSDRQVSTDTQYF
TGTGCCAGCAGTGACCGGCAGGTCAGCACAGATACGCAGTATTTT
>once|TRBJ2-7|NA|TRBV28
CASSPATGGGNEQYF
TGTGCCAGCAGTCCCGCGACTGGAGGTGGTAACGAGCAGTACTTC
>few|TRBJ2-5|TRBD1|TRBV5-8
CASSYRDRGSQETQYF
TGTGCCAGCAGCTACAGGGACAGGGGGTCTCAAGAGACCCAGTACTTC
>NA|TRBJ2-5|TRBD1|TRBV5-1
CASSPGTEETQYF
TGCGCCAGCAGCCCCGGGACAGAAGAGACCCAGTACTTC
>NA|TRBJ2-1|TRBD1|TRBV5-1
CASSLPGTDYNEQFF
TGCGCCAGCAGCCTACCCGGGACAGATTACAATGAGCAGTTCTTC
>NA|TRBJ1-3|NA|TRBV6-1
CASSLAGAGNTIYF
TGTGCCAGCAGCCTAGCGGGGGCTGGAAACACCATATATTTT